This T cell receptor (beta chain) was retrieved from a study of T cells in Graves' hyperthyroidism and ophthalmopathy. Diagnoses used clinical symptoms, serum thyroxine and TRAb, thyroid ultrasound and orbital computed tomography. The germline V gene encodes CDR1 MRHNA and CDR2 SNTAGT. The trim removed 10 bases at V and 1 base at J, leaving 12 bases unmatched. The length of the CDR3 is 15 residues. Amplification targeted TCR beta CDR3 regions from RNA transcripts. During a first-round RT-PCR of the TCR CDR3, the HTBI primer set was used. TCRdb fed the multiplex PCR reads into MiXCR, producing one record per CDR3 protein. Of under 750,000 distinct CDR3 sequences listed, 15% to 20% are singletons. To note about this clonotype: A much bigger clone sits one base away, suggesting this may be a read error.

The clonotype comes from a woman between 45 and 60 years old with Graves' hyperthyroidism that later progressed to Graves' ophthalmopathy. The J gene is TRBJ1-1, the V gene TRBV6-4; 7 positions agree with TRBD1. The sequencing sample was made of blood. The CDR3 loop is CANRTTGTANTEAFF. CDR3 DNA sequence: TGTGCCAACAGGACTACCGGGACAGCGAACACTGAAGCTTTCTTT.